One T cell receptor (beta chain) is described in this entry. The antigen remains unidentified. This sample stems from a study of T cell repertoires in cytomegalovirus infection. Study details: Evidence of both CMV infection and a matching HLA type came from public TCR beta signatures. Findings and caveats of the study: Dominating the ex vivo response were TCR beta clonotypes that were CMV-specific and HLA-C-restricted. Cumulative frequency (of public TCR beta family members) identified carriers of CMV plus the relevant HLA.

A single record per CDR3 protein comes from TCRdb applying MiXCR to the reads. The sample has hundreds of thousands of distinct CDR3 sequences; 35% are singletons. This CDR3 spans 15 amino acids. V shed 3 bases, J shed 9 bases, and the junction held 7 bases outside the gene matches. Germline lookup yields CDR1 MNHEY and CDR2 SVGAGI. Sequences were obtained from PBMCs. The chain has TRBV6-5 and TRBJ1-6; 8 bases map to TRBD1. The source is a human donor in good health (CMV status not recorded). Some clones in this sample may be carry-over from other donors' samples. The chain's CDR3 is CASSYKGDRSSPLHF. The CDR3, as DNA: TGTGCCAGCAGTTATAAGGGGGACAGGAGTTCACCCCTCCACTTT.